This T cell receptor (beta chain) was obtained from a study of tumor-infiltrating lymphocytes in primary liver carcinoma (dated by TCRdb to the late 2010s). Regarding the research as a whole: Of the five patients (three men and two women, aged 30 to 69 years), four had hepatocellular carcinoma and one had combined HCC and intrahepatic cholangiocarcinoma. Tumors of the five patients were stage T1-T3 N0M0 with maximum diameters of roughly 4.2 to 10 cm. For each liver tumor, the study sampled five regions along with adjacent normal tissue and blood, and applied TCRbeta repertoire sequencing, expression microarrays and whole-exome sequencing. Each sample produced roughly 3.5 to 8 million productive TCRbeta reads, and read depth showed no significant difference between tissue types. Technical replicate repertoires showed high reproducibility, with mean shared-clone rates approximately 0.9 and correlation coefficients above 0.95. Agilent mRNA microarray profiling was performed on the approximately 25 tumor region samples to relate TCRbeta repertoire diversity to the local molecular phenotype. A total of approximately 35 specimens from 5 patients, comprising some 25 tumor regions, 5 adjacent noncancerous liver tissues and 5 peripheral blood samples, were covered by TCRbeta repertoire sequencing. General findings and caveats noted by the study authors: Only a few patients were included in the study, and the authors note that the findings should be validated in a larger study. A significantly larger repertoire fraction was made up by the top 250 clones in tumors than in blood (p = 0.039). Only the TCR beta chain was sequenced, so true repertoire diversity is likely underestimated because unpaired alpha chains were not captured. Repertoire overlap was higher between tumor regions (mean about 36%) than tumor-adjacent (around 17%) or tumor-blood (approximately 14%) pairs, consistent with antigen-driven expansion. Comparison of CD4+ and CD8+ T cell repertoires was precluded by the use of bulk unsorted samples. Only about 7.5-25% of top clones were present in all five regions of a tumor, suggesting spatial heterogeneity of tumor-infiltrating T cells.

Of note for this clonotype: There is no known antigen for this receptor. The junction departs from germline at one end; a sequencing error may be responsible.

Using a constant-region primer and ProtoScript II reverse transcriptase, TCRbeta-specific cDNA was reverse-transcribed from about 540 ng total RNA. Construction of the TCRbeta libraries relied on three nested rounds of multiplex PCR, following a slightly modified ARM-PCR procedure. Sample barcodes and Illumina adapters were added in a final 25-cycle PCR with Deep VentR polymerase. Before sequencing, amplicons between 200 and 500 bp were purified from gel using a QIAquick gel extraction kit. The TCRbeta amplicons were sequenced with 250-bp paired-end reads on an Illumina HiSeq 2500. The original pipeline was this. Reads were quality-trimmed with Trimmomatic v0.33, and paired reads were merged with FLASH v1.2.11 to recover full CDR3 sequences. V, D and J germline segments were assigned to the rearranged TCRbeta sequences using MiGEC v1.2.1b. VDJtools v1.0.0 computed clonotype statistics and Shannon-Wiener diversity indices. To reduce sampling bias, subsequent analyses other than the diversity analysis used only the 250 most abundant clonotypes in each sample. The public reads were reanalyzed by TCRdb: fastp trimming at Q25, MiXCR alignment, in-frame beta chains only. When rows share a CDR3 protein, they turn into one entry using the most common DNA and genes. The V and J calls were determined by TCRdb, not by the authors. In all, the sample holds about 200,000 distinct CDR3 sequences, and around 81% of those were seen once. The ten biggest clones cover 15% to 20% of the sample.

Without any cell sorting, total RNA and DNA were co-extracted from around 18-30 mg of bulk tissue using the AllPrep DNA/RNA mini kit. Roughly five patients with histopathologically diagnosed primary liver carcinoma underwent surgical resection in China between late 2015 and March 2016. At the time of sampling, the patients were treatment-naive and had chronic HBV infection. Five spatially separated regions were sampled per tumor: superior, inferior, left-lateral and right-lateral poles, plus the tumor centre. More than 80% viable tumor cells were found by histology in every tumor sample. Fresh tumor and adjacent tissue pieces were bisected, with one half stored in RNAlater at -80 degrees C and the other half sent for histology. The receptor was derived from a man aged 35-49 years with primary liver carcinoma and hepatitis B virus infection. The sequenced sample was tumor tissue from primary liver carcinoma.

The DNA sequence is TGTGACACCAGTGATTTGCGAGCGGGTAGCACAGATACGCAGTATTTT. It encodes CDTSDLRAGSTDTQYF. The chain couples TRBV24-1 to TRBJ2-3, and possibly TRBD2, on 6 matching bases. CDR1 KGHDR and CDR2 SFDVKD were looked up in the germline V gene. Taken from cysteine to phenylalanine, the CDR3 has 16 residues. Of the read, only the CDR3 DNA is kept; its 48 bases are in frame from base 1.